These 23 T cell receptor beta chains were sequenced from one sample in a study of Ad26.COV2.S vaccination and SARS-CoV-2 variants (dated by TCRdb to 2020 to 2023). The library was built by means of the immunoSEQ multiplex PCR assay. This immuneACCESS table, as held by TCRdb, lists in-frame sequences with V and J called but not all clones. Of the missing ones, under half trace to an unresolved V gene in checked studies; the others have no known cause. Across this sample there are a few hundred thousand clones, with 90% seen only once. The top ten clones comprise 4.3% of the sample. This specimen's treatment or condition label, interpreted: roughly 19 received Ad26.COV2.S at low or high dose, single or two shots; several received placebo; per-sample allocation not given. For vaccine and placebo recipients, the sequenced repertoires came from samples collected on day 63 after the first injection. The specimen comprised peripheral blood, sampled in a trial of Ad26.COV2.S vaccine versus placebo. These receptors were collected from a person aged 18-65 years who received the Ad26.COV2.S COVID-19 vaccine or a placebo.

As concerns this clone: Other DNA sequences of this sample code for an identical CDR3. The chain has TRBV18 and TRBJ2-7, with D perhaps TRBD1 (6 bases). CDR3 size: 13 residues. V was cut by 3 bases and J by 3 bases, with 9 bases left in between. Germline V gene lookup returns CDR1 KGHSH and CDR2 LQKENI. CDR3 DNA sequence: TGTGCCAGCTCACCTCCGGACAGCTACGAGCAGTACTTC. It codes for CASSPPDSYEQYF.

The DNA of the CDR3 is TGTGCCAGCAGTTTGGATATCTACACAGATACGCAGTATTTT. Translated, it gives CASSLDIYTDTQYF. The rearrangement links TRBV28 to TRBJ2-3, with unresolved D. Germline lookup yields CDR1 MDHEN and CDR2 SYDVKM. CDR3 size: 14 residues. The V gene lost 3 bases and the J gene lost 2 bases, with 9 bases spanning the gap.

Comment on this clone: Other DNA sequences in this specimen translate into the identical CDR3. The chain has TRBV7-8 and TRBJ2-7; TRBD1 agrees at 9 bases. Germline V gene sequence: CDR1 SGHVS, CDR2 FQNEAQ. V dropped 4 bases and J dropped 4; count of bases not matched to a gene: 2. This CDR3 spans 13 amino acids. CDR3 protein: CASSSQGAYEQYF. CDR3 in DNA: TGTGCCAGCAGCTCACAGGGGGCGTACGAGCAGTACTTC.

To note about this clone: The identical CDR3 is also encoded by other nucleotide sequences in the sample. The chain carries TRBV19 and TRBJ1-1; no clear D gene. CDR1 is LNHDA, CDR2 SQIVND, per germline (reference sequence). V gave up 2 bases and J gave up 1 base, with 5 bases separating them. The CDR3 loop spans 13 amino acids. CDR3 sequence: CASSISENTEAFF. CDR3 sequence (DNA): TGTGCCAGTAGTATATCGGAGAACACTGAAGCTTTCTTT.

CDR3 protein: CASSGSGTRGNIQYF. Written as DNA, the CDR3 is TGTGCCAGCAGTGGATCCGGGACCCGCGGGAACATTCAGTACTTC. V is TRBV6-2 or TRBV6-3 and J is TRBJ2-4, with D perhaps given as TRBD1 or TRBD2 (5 bases each). The CDR3 runs 15 residues. Germline V CDR1 and CDR2: MNHEY, SVGEGT. V lost 5 bases and J 7 bases, leaving 18 bases between the germline ends.

This rearrangement joins TRBV2 to TRBJ2-7; 12 bases are a match to TRBD2. Germline loops: CDR1 SNHLY, CDR2 FYNNEI. The CDR3 sequence is 13 residues long. The junction had 8 bases not matched to a gene; V was cut back by 5 bases and J by 12 bases. The CDR3 is CASSYRLAGDMYF. The DNA of the CDR3 is TGTGCCAGCAGTTACCGACTAGCGGGAGATATGTACTTC.

The chain joins TRBV27 to TRBJ1-6, with D hard to call. The V end lost 7 bases, the J end lost 9 bases, and 16 bases lay between the germline ends. The germline V gene encodes CDR1 MNHEY and CDR2 SMNVEV (reference sequence). The CDR3 spans 14 residues. DNA for the CDR3: TGTGCCAGCACCCCCGGGCTGGGTGGTTCACCCCTCCACTTT. Translation gives CASTPGLGGSPLHF.

V usage is TRBV5-5 and J usage is TRBJ1-1; D is perhaps TRBD1 (6 bases). V shed 5 bases and J shed 8 bases, with 10 bases lying between them. The CDR3 covers 11 residues. Germline CDR1 SGHKS, CDR2 YYEKEE (reference sequence). The CDR3: CASRSGAEAFF. The CDR3 DNA sequence: TGTGCCAGCAGATCGGGGGCCGAAGCTTTCTTT.

The rearrangement uses TRBV15 and TRBJ2-1, with D maybe TRBD2 (6 bases). Deletions cut 8 bases from V and 4 bases from J, with 6 bases between. CDR1 is LNHNV, CDR2 YYDKDF, per germline (reference sequence). The CDR3 is made up of 11 amino acids. This chain's CDR3 is CATGGYNEQFF. The CDR3 region has the DNA TGTGCCACCGGGGGGTACAATGAGCAGTTCTTC. Full variable domain (rest looked up from reference TRBV15 and TRBJ2-1): DAMVIQNPRYQVTQFGKPVTLSCSQTLNHNVMYWYQQKSSQAPKLLFHYYDKDFNNEADTPDNFQSRRPNTSFCFLDIRSPGLGDTAMYLCATGGYNEQFFGPGTRLTVL.

This rearrangement joins TRBV2 to TRBJ2-7; maybe TRBD2 (6 bases). V was pared by 3 bases and J by 0 bases, with 15 bases between. Per germline, CDR1 SNHLY and CDR2 FYNNEI. The CDR3 spans 16 residues. As DNA, the CDR3 is TGTGCCAGCAGTGAGGGCGGGGCCGGGGGCTCCTACGAGCAGTACTTC. Translating it yields CASSEGGAGGSYEQYF.

The V call is TRBV15, the J call TRBJ2-7; TRBD1 aligns across 7 bases. The CDR3 sequence is 17 residues long. Germline V gene sequence: CDR1 LNHNV, CDR2 YYDKDF (reference sequence). The trim removed 0 bases at V and 1 base at J, leaving 9 bases unmatched. The CDR3 bases are TGTGCCACCAGCAGAGAGAGATGGAACAGGGGTTCCTACGAGCAGTACTTC. Translated, it gives CATSRERWNRGSYEQYF.

CDR3 region: CASSKWTSGMETDTQYF. In nucleotides, the CDR3 is TGTGCCAGCAGCAAATGGACTAGCGGGATGGAAACAGATACGCAGTATTTT. This sequence joins TRBV7-9 and TRBJ2-3; the match to TRBD2 covers 12 bases. The CDR3 spans 17 residues. The V gene's germline CDR1 is SEHNR and CDR2 FQNEAQ (reference sequence). The junction had 9 bases not matched to a gene; V was cut back by 5 bases and J by 3 bases.

This chain joins TRBV27 and TRBJ2-7; D possibly corresponds to TRBD1 (6 bases). The V gene's germline CDR1 is MNHEY and CDR2 SMNVEV (reference sequence). This CDR3 contains 13 residues. Trimming took off 6 bases at V and 0 bases at J, with 9 bases between the two ends. The chain's CDR3 is CASRDSSSYEQYF. The CDR3 nucleotides are TGTGCCAGCAGGGACAGCAGCTCCTACGAGCAGTACTTC.

Comments on this clone: At one of its ends the junction is not consistent with the germline gene, which may arise from a read error. The chain uses TRBV27 and TRBJ2-1, with 8 bases that match TRBD1. Germline V gene data show CDR1 as MNHEY and CDR2 as SMNVEV (reference sequence). The CDR3 contains 16 residues. The CDR3 sequence: CASSFTPGQAYDEQFF. In DNA form, the CDR3 reads TGTGCCAGCAGTTTCACACCGGGACAGGCCTACGATGAGCAGTTCTTC.

This chain joins TRBV6-2 or TRBV6-3 and TRBJ2-2; D perhaps matches TRBD1 (6 bases). Germline loops: CDR1 MNHEY, CDR2 SVGEGT. Trimming cost V 5 bases and J 4 bases, with 11 bases left between them. The CDR3 runs 14 residues. The CDR3 loop is CASSMTGTTGELFF. CDR3 coding DNA: TGTGCCAGCAGTATGACAGGAACCACCGGGGAGCTGTTTTTT.

The rearrangement joins TRBV27 to TRBJ2-2; D is unresolved. CDR1 is MNHEY, CDR2 SMNVEV, per germline (reference sequence). CDR3 size: 13 residues. The V end lost 3 bases, the J end lost 6 bases, and 8 bases lay between the germline ends. The CDR3 here is CASSFTGAGELFF. The CDR3 DNA is TGTGCCAGCAGTTTCACTGGGGCCGGGGAGCTGTTTTTT.

The chain is built from TRBV5-1 and TRBJ2-5; the D is unclear. There are 13 residues in the CDR3. Germline CDR1 is SGHRS and CDR2 is YFSETQ. V was trimmed by 0 bases and J by 9 bases, leaving 12 bases between them. The CDR3 nucleotides read TGCGCCAGCAGCTTGGACGGTTTTTCGGCCCAGTACTTC. This translates into CASSLDGFSAQYF.

The chain uses TRBV28 and TRBJ2-7, with TRBD2 matching 10 bases. The CDR3 loop spans 15 amino acids. The germline CDR1 and CDR2 sequences are MDHEN and SYDVKM. V dropped 6 bases and J dropped 2; count of bases not matched to a gene: 7. The CDR3 DNA reads as TGTGCCAGCAGACCTAGCGGGAGTGTGGCCTACGAGCAGTACTTC. Translating gives CASRPSGSVAYEQYF. The full variable domain, with the rest looked up from reference TRBV28 and TRBJ2-7, is DVKVTQSSRYLVKRTGEKVFLECVQDMDHENMFWYRQDPGLGLRLIYFSYDVKMKEKGDIPEGYSVSREKKERFSLILESASTNQTSMYLCASRPSGSVAYEQYFGPGTRLTVT.

The chain is built from TRBV6-5 and TRBJ2-1; D tentatively fits TRBD1 or TRBD2 (6 bases each). V gave up 2 bases and J gave up 10 bases, with 15 bases separating them. The length of the CDR3 is 14 residues. The V gene's germline CDR1 is MNHEY and CDR2 SVGAGI. CDR3 amino acids: CASSYGSRRGEQFF. The CDR3, as DNA: TGTGCCAGCAGTTACGGGTCTCGGAGGGGGGAGCAGTTCTTC.

The chain recombines TRBV5-5 with TRBJ1-5, with 9 nucleotides matching TRBD1. This CDR3 region has 16 residues. The V gene's germline CDR1 is SGHKS and CDR2 YYEKEE (reference sequence). J was trimmed by 1 base and V by 4 bases; bases with no gene match: 6. The CDR3 DNA reads as TGTGCCAGCAGCCGCAGGACAGGGGACAGCAATCAGCCCCAGCATTTT. Translated, it gives CASSRRTGDSNQPQHF.

J is TRBJ2-7 and V is TRBV29-1; 12 bases agree with TRBD2. The CDR3 totals 16 residues. Trimming removed 2 bases from V and 0 bases from J; junction bases left unmatched: 5. The germline V gene has CDR1 SQVTM and CDR2 ANQGSEA. This CDR3 reads CSVENPTSGSSYEQYF. CDR3 DNA: TGCAGCGTTGAAAACCCGACTAGCGGGAGCTCCTACGAGCAGTACTTC.

This clone was detected only a few times. The chain combines TRBV27 with TRBJ1-5; 8 nucleotides align to TRBD1. With 4 bases clipped from V and 7 bases from J, the junction kept 15 bases outside the gene matches. The germline gives CDR1 MNHEY, CDR2 SMNVEV (reference sequence). This CDR3 contains 17 residues. CDR3 loop: CASSSPPQGEVRQPQHF. The CDR3 DNA sequence: TGTGCCAGCAGTTCGCCCCCACAGGGGGAGGTCAGACAGCCCCAGCATTTT.

The gene calls are TRBV5-1 and TRBJ2-1, with D possibly matching TRBD1 (6 bases). V was trimmed by 0 bases and J by 5 bases, leaving 12 bases between them. CDR1 SGHRS and CDR2 YFSETQ come from the germline V gene. The CDR3 contains 15 residues. CDR3 DNA sequence: TGCGCCAGCAGCTTGGGACAGGCGATCGACAATGAGCAGTTCTTC. Its protein product is CASSLGQAIDNEQFF. The variable domain in full, with the rest retrieved from reference TRBV5-1 and TRBJ2-1, is KAGVTQTPRYLIKTRGQQVTLSCSPISGHRSVSWYQQTPGQGLQFLFEYFSETQRNKGNFPGRFSGRQFSNSRSEMNVSTLELGDSALYLCASSLGQAIDNEQFFGPGTRLTVL.